This TCR beta chain stems from a study of Ad26.COV2.S vaccination and SARS-CoV-2 variants. The wider study: Ad26.COV2.S arm of COV1001 included the donor. Into the muscle, Ad26.COV2.S was dosed once or twice, 56 days apart. General study results and limits: Spike-specific TCR breadth was greater in vaccine than placebo recipients.

V was shortened by 4 bases and J by 4 bases, with 18 bases between the two germline ends. The germline CDR1 and CDR2 sequences are SGHRS and YFSETQ. This CDR3 spans 16 amino acids. Indicated treatment: roughly 18 received Ad26.COV2.S at low or high dose, single or two shots; roughly 5 received placebo; per-sample allocation not given. After the first vaccine or placebo injection, samples were drawn on day 63. The study used a vaccine consisting of an Ad26 vector that expressed Wuhan-strain SARS-CoV-2 spike. TCRdb's table, derived via immunoSEQ multiplex PCR, lists solely in-frame clones and lacks some. The top ten hold just under 5% of the sample, which has hundreds of thousands of clones, roughly 89% seen once. About this clone: Its target is not known.

The V and J genes are TRBV5-1 and TRBJ2-1, with D perhaps matching TRBD1 (6 bases). This TCR derives from a person aged 18-65 years who received the Ad26.COV2.S COVID-19 vaccine or a placebo. The input for sequencing was peripheral blood, taken in a trial of Ad26.COV2.S vaccine versus placebo. This CDR3 is CASSPGMGASYNEQFF. The CDR3 nucleotides are TGCGCCAGCAGCCCCGGGATGGGGGCCTCTTACAATGAGCAGTTCTTC.